This section outlines one T cell receptor beta chain sequence together with its context. It has no known antigen specificity. This could be a read error, since a much larger clone is one nucleotide away. The conserved closing phenylalanine or tryptophan is absent in this CDR3, likely reflecting a read error. CDR1 and CDR2 were assigned from the germline V gene as MNHEY and SVGAGI. The junction carries 12 bases between V and J, which are trimmed by 0 bases and 6 bases respectively. The CDR3 has 14 amino acids, counting both end residues. Here the CDR3 DNA is all that survives: 42 bases in frame from base 1. This sample is part of a study of tumor-infiltrating lymphocytes in primary liver carcinoma (dated by TCRdb to between 2016 and 2019). Regarding the research as a whole: Between late 2015 and March 2016, a handful of patients in China with histopathologically diagnosed primary liver carcinoma had surgical resection. Of the five patients (three men and two women, aged 30 to 69 years), four had hepatocellular carcinoma and one had combined HCC and intrahepatic cholangiocarcinoma. Tumors of the five patients were stage T1-T3 N0M0 with maximum diameters of roughly 4.2 to 11 cm. Samples yielded roughly 3.5 to 8 million productive TCRbeta reads; read depth did not differ significantly between tissue types. For each liver tumor, the study sampled five regions along with adjacent normal tissue and blood, and applied TCRbeta repertoire sequencing, expression microarrays and whole-exome sequencing. A total of approximately 35 specimens from 5 patients underwent TCRbeta repertoire sequencing, comprising some 25 tumor regions, 5 adjacent noncancerous liver tissues and 5 peripheral blood samples. High reproducibility was observed for the technical replicate repertoires, with mean shared-clone rates approximately 0.9 and correlation coefficients above 0.95.

Blood RNA was extracted from unsorted whole blood with TRIzol reagent; germline DNA came from the DNeasy Blood & Tissue kit. At the time of sampling, the patients were treatment-naive and had chronic HBV infection. Before surgery, four milliliters of peripheral blood were collected into K2EDTA tubes. What the work shows at the level of the full study, not this receptor alone: Repertoire overlap was higher between tumor regions (mean about 36%) than tumor-adjacent (roughly 17%) or tumor-blood (14%) pairs, consistent with antigen-driven expansion. Bulk unsorted samples precluded comparing CD4+ and CD8+ T cell repertoires. Because sequencing covered only the TCR beta chain and unpaired alpha chains were not captured, true repertoire diversity is likely underestimated. The study included only five patients, and the authors note findings should be validated in a larger study. The top 250 clones made up a significantly larger repertoire fraction in tumors than in blood (p = 0.039).

Using a constant-region primer and ProtoScript II reverse transcriptase, TCRbeta-specific cDNA was reverse-transcribed from roughly 460 ng total RNA. Three nested multiplex PCR rounds, following a slightly modified ARM-PCR procedure, were used to build the TCRbeta libraries. The first two PCR rounds used multiplex TRBV1-TRBV30 forward primers with a Cbeta reverse primer, each for about 11 cycles. A final 25-cycle PCR with Deep VentR polymerase added sample barcodes and Illumina adapters. Before sequencing, amplicons of 200-500 bp were purified from gel using a QIAquick gel extraction kit. An Illumina HiSeq 2500 was used to sequence the TCRbeta amplicons, generating 250-bp paired-end reads. Under the source paper's analysis protocol: Quality trimming of reads was performed with Trimmomatic v0.33, and paired reads were merged with FLASH v1.2.11 so that full CDR3 sequences could be recovered. V, D and J germline segments were assigned to the rearranged TCRbeta sequences using MiGEC v1.2.1b. Clonotype statistics and Shannon-Wiener diversity indices were calculated with VDJtools v1.0.0. Except for diversity analysis, only the 250 most abundant clonotypes of each sample were used in subsequent analyses to reduce sampling bias. TCRdb's own reprocessing of the public reads used fastp at Q25 and MiXCR and kept productive beta chains. Entries that share a CDR3 protein sequence are merged under the most common genes and DNA. What appears here as the V and J calls and clone size reflects TCRdb's work, not the paper's. Across this sample there are about 200,000 distinct CDR3 sequences, with around 60% seen only once. Of the sample, about 7.1% falls within the top ten clones.

This chain joins TRBV6-5 to TRBJ2-7; the D gene is not confidently resolved. The sequencing input was peripheral blood. The clonotype comes from an older woman with primary liver carcinoma and hepatitis B virus infection. The sequenced DNA is TGTGCCAGCAGTTACTCGATGCTGTCGGGCGAGCAGTACTAC. This encodes CASSYSMLSGEQYY.